This T cell receptor (beta chain) was observed in a study of T cells in Graves' hyperthyroidism and ophthalmopathy. Template material for amplifying TCR beta CDR3 regions consisted of RNA transcripts. First-round RT-PCR of the TCR CDR3 relied on the HTBI primer set. TCRdb ran MiXCR on the multiplex PCR reads and lists one entry per CDR3 protein. The sample contains roughly 640,000 distinct CDR3 sequences, about 16% of which appear only once. Regarding the study as a whole: Blood also contained most expanded thyroid clonotypes above 0.001.

Reasons for excluding patients were uncontrolled infection, other autoimmune disease, pregnancy or lactation. The diagnostic basis comprised clinical symptoms, serum thyroxine and TRAb, thyroid ultrasound and orbital computed tomography. PBMCs were sourced from roughly 9.1 ml fresh peripheral blood. Trimming shortened V by 4 bases and J by 4 bases, and 12 bases separated the two germline ends. The length of the CDR3 is 14 residues. Germline CDR1 reads SNHLY; CDR2 reads FYNNEI. Ten or more counts support this clonotype. Antigen specificity is unknown. The source is a woman aged 40 to 50 with Graves' ophthalmopathy. The source material was blood. V usage is TRBV2 and J usage is TRBJ2-3; D unclear. For the CDR3, the DNA is TGTGCCAGCAGTGTTACGGGCTCTGCAGATACGCAGTATTTT. Protein product: CASSVTGSADTQYF.